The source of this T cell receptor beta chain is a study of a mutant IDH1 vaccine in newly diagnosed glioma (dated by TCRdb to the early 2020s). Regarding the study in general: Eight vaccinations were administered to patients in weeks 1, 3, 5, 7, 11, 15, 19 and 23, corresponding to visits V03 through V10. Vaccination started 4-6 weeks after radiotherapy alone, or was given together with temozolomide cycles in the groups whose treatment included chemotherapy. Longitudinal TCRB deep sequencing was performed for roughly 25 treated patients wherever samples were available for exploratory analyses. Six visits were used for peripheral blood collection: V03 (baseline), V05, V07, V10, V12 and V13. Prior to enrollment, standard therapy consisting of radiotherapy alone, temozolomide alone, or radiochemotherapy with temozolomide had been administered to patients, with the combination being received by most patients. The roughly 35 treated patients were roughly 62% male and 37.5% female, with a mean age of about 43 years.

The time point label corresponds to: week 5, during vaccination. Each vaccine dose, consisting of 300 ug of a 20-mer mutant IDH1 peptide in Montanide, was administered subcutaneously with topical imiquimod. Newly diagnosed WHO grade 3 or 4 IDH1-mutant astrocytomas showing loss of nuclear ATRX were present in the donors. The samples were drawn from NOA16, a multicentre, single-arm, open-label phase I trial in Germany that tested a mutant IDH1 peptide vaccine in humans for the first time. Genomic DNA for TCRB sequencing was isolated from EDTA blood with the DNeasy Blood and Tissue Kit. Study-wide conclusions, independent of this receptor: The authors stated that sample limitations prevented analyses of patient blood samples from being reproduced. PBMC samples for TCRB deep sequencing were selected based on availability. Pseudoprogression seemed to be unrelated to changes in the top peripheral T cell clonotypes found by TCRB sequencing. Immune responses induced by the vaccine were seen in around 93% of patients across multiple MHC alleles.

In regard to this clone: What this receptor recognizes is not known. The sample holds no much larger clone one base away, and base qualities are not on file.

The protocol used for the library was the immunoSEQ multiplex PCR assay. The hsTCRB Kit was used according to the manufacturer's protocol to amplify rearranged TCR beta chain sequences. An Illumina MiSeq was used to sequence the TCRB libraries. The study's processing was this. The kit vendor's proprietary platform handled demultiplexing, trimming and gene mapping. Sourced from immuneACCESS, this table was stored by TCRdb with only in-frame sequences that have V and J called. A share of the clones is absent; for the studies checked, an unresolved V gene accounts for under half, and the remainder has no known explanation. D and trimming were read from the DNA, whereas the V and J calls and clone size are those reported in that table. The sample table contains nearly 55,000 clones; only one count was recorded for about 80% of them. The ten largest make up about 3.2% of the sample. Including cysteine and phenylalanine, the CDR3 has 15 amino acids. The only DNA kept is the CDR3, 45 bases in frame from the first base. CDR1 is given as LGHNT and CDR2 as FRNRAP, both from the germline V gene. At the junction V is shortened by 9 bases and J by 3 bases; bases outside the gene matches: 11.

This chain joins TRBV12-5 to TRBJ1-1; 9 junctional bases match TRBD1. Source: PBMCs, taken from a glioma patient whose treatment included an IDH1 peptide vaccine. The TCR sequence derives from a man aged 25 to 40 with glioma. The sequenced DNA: TGTGCTAGCGCCCCCGGGACAGGGATGTACACTGAAGCTTTCTTT. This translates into CASAPGTGMYTEAFF. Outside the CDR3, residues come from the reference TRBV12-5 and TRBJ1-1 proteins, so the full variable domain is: DARVTQTPRHKVTEMGQEVTMRCQPILGHNTVFWYRQTMMQGLELLAYFRNRAPLDDSGMPKDRFSAEMPDATLATLKIQPSEPRDSAVYFCASAPGTGMYTEAFFGQGTRLTVV.